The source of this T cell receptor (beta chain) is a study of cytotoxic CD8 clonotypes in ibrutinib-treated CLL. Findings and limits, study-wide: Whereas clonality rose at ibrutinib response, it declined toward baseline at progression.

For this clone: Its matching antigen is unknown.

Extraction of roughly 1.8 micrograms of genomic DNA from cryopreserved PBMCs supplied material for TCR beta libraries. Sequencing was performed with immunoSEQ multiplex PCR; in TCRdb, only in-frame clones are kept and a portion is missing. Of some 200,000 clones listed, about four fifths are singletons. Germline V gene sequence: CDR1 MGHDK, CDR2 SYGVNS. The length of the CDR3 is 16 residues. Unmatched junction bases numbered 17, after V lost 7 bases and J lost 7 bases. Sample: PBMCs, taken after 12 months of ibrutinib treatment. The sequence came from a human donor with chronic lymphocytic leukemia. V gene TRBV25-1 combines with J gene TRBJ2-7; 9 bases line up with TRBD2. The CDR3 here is CASNPGTSTPILEQYF. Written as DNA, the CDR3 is TGTGCCAGCAATCCCGGGACTAGCACGCCGATCTTAGAGCAGTACTTC.